Here is one T cell receptor delta chain with its context. The TCRdb protein comes from a much larger clone and disagrees with this DNA's translation at residue 4, likely due to a read error; the protein given here is derived from the DNA. This specimen comes from a study of gamma-delta chains in newborns, infants, children. TCRdb fed the reads into CATT to redo clone calling. The sample includes roughly 5,000 delta-chain clones, approximately 14% of them seen just once. Sequencing was performed on blood, taken at baseline. This clonotype was obtained from a child who was a newborn, infant or young child, either healthy, febrile or measles-vaccinated (not recorded which).

The CDR3 coding sequence is TGTGCCTGTGGCGTACTGGGGGATACAGCACAACTCTTCTTT. Its protein is CACGVLGDTAQLFF. The rearrangement links TRDV2 to TRDJ2; TRDD3 matches 10 bases. CDR3 length: 14 amino acids. J lost 5 bases, V lost 5 bases, and 4 bases had no gene match. Germline values: CDR1 GEAIGNYY, CDR2 EKD.